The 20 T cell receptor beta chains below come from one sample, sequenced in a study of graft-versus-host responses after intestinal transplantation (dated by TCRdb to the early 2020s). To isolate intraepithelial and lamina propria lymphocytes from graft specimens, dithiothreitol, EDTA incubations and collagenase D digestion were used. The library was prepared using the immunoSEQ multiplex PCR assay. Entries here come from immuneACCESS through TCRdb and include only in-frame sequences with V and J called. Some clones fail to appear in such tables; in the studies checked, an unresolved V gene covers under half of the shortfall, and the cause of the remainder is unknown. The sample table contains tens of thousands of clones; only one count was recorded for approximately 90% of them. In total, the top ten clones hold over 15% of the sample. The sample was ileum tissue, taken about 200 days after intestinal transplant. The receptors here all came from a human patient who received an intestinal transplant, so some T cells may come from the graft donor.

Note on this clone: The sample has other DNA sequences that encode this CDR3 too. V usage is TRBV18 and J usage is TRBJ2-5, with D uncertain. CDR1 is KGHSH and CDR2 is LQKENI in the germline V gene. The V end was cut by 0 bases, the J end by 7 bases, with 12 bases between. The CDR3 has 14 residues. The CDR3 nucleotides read TGTGCCAGCTCACCACCATCTCCGGGTGGGACCCAGTACTTC. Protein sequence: CASSPPSPGGTQYF.

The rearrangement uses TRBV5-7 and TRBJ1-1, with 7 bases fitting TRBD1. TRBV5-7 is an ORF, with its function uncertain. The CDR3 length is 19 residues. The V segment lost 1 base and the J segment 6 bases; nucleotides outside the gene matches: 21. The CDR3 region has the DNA TGTGCCAGCAGCTTGCCCGACAGGGTAGGTGATGGAGGGGAGGCTGAAGCTTTCTTT. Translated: CASSLPDRVGDGGEAEAFF.

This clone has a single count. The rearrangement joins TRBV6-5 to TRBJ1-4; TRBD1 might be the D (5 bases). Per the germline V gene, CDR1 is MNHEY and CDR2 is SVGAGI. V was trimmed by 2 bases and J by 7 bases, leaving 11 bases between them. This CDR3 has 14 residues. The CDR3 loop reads CASSYRQRGEKLFF. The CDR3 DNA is TGTGCCAGCAGTTACAGGCAAAGGGGTGAAAAACTGTTTTTT.

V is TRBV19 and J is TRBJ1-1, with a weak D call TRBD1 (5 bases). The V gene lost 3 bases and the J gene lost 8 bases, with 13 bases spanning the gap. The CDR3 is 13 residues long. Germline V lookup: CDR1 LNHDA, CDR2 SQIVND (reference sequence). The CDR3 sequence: CASSMGVGPEAFF. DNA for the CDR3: TGTGCCAGTAGTATGGGAGTGGGGCCCGAAGCTTTCTTT.

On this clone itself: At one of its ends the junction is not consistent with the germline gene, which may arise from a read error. The CDR3: CASREGVGTNYGYTF. The CDR3 DNA is TGTGCCAGCAGAGAAGGTGTCGGAACTAACTATGGCTACACCTTC. The chain has TRBV2 and TRBJ1-2; the D is unclear. The CDR3 has 15 amino acids. Germline loops: CDR1 SNHLY, CDR2 FYNNEI.

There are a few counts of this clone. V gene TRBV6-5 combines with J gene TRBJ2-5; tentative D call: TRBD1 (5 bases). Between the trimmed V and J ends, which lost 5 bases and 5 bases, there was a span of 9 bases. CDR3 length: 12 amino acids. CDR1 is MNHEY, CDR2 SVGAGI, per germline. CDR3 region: CASSPRVETQYF. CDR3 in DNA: TGTGCCAGCAGTCCCAGGGTGGAGACCCAGTACTTC.

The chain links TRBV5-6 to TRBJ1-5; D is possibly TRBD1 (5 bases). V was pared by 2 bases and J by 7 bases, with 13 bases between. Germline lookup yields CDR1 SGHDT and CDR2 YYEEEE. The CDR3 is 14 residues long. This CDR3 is CASSLGVVEQPQHF. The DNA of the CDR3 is TGTGCCAGCAGCTTAGGGGTGGTTGAGCAGCCCCAGCATTTT.

The CDR3 spells CATLGRGASSEAFF. CDR3 in DNA: TGTGCCACCCTGGGTAGGGGGGCGTCTTCTGAAGCTTTCTTT. The chain links TRBV27 to TRBJ1-1; a possible D gene is TRBD1 (6 bases). Germline CDR1 MNHEY, CDR2 SMNVEV (reference sequence). The CDR3 consists of 14 residues. With 10 bases removed from V and 6 bases from J, the gap between germline ends came to 21 bases.

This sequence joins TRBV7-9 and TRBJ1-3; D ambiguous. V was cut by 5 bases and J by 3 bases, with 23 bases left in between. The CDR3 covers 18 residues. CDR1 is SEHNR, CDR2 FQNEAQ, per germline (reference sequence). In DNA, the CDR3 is TGTGCCAGCAGCCACCAACCGGGATTGAGAGCATATGGAAACACCATATATTTT. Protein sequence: CASSHQPGLRAYGNTIYF.

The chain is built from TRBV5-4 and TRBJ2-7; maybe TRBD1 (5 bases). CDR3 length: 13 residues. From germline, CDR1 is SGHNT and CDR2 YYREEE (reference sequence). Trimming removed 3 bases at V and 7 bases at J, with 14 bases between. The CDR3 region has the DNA TGTGCCAGCAGCTCAGCAGGGTCTTGGGAGCAGTACTTC. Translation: CASSSAGSWEQYF. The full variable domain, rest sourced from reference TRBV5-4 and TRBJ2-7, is ETGVTQSPTHLIKTRGQQVTLRCSSQSGHNTVSWYQQALGQGPQFIFQYYREEENGRGNFPPRFSGLQFPNYSSELNVNALELDDSALYLCASSSAGSWEQYFGPGTRLTVT.

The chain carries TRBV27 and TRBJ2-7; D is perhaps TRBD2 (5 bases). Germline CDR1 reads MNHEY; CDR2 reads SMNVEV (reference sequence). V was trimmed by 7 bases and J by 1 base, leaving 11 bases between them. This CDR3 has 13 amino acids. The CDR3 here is CASKAGPSYEQYF. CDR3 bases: TGTGCCAGCAAGGCGGGCCCGTCCTACGAGCAGTACTTC.

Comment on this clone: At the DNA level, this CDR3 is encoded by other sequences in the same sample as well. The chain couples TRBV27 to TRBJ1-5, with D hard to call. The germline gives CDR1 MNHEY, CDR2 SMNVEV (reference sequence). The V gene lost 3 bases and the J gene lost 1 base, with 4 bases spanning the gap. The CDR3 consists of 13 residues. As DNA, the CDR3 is TGTGCCAGCAGTTTGGGAAGCAATCAGCCCCAGCATTTT. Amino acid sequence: CASSLGSNQPQHF.

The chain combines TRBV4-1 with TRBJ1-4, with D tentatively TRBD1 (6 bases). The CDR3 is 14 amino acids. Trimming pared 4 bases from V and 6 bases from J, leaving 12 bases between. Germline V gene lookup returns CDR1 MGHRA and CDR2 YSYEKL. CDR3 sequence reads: CASSPDSGDEKLFF. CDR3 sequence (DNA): TGCGCCAGCAGCCCGGACAGTGGTGATGAAAAACTGTTTTTT.

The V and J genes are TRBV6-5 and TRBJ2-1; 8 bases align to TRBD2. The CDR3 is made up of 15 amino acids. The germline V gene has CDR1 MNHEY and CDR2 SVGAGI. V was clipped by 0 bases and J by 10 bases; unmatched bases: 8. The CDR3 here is CASSYSAGELVEQFF. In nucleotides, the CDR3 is TGTGCCAGCAGTTACTCAGCGGGAGAGCTTGTGGAGCAGTTCTTC.

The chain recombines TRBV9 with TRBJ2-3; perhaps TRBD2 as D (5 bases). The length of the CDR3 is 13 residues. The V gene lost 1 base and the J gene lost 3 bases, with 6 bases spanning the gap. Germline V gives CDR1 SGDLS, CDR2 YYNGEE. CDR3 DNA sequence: TGTGCCAGCAGCGTATGGGAGACAGATACGCAGTATTTT. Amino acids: CASSVWETDTQYF.

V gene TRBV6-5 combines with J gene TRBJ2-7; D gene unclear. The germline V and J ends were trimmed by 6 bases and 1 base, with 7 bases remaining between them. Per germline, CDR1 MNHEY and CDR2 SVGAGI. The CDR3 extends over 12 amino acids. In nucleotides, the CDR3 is TGTGCCAGCAGGGCAGGTTCCTACGAGCAGTACTTC. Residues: CASRAGSYEQYF.

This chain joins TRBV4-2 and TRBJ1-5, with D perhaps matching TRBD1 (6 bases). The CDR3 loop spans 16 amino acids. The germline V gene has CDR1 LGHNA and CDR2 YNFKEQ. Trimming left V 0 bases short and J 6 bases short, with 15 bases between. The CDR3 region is CASSQDRGAQGQPQHF. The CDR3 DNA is TGTGCCAGCAGCCAAGATCGGGGGGCGCAAGGTCAGCCCCAGCATTTT.

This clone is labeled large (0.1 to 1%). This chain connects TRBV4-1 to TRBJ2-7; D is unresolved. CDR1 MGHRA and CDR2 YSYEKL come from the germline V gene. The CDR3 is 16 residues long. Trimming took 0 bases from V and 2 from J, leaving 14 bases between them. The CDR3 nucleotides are TGCGCCAGCAGCCAAGAAATCGGTAGGCGTGCCTACGAGCAGTACTTC. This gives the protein CASSQEIGRRAYEQYF.

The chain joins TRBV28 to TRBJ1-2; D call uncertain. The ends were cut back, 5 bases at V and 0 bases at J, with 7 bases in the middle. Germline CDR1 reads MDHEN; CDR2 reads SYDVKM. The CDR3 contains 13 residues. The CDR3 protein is CASSGGANYGYTF. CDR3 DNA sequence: TGTGCCAGCAGTGGAGGAGCTAACTATGGCTACACCTTC.

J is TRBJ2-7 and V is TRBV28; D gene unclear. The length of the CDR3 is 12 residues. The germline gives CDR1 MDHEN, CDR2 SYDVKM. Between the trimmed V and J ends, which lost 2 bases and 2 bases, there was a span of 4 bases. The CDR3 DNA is TGTGCCAGCAGTTTACGCGCCTACGAGCAGTACTTC. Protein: CASSLRAYEQYF.